The 22 T cell receptor beta chains below were found in one sample sequenced in a study of CD8 T cells in Susac syndrome. The RNA input was 0.5 to 1 ug, and it was reverse transcribed with random hexamers. In TCRdb, the immunoSEQ multiplex PCR reads were re-called with MiXCR into one record per CDR3 protein. The data show fewer than 300,000 distinct CDR3 sequences, more than 75% seen once. Sequences were obtained from CD8+ T cells from PBMCs. All receptors derive from a human donor with multiple sclerosis.

Only one count was recorded for this clonotype. The rearrangement uses TRBV24-1 and TRBJ2-1, with D perhaps matching TRBD1 or TRBD2 (5 bases each). The CDR3 consists of 15 residues. Germline values: CDR1 KGHDR, CDR2 SFDVKD. The V and J ends lost 5 bases and 4 bases respectively, with 14 bases between them. The CDR3, as DNA: TGTGCCACCAGTGCCGGGACCCAAAATTACAATGAGCAGTTCTTC. Amino acid sequence: CATSAGTQNYNEQFF.

V gene TRBV10-3 combines with J gene TRBJ2-1; 11 nucleotides align to TRBD2. Germline values: CDR1 ENHRY, CDR2 SYGVKD. J lost 4 bases, V lost 8 bases, and 1 base had no gene match. This CDR3 region has 13 residues. The CDR3, as DNA: TGTGCCATCGGACTAGCGGGTTACAATGAGCAGTTCTTC. Its translation is CAIGLAGYNEQFF.

This chain joins TRBV24-1 and TRBJ2-1; D is perhaps TRBD1 or TRBD2 (5 bases each). The germline V gene encodes CDR1 KGHDR and CDR2 SFDVKD. Deletions cut 1 base from V and 5 bases from J, with 14 bases between. The CDR3 is 16 residues long. The CDR3 protein is CATSDLGTAGNNEQFF. The DNA of the CDR3 is TGTGCCACCAGTGATTTAGGGACCGCCGGCAACAATGAGCAGTTCTTC.

The gene calls are TRBV12-3 or TRBV12-4 and TRBJ1-2, with TRBD1 matching over 7 bases. The junction had 5 bases not matched to a gene; V was cut back by 6 bases and J by 1 base. The CDR3 length is 14 residues. The CDR3 protein is CASSVTGYNYGYTF. The DNA of the CDR3 is TGTGCCAGCAGCGTGACAGGGTATAACTATGGCTACACCTTC.

CDR3: CASRSVAGDSYTF. In DNA form, the CDR3 reads TGTGCCAGCAGATCCGTAGCAGGGGATAGCTACACCTTC. The chain employs TRBV28 and TRBJ1-2, with D possibly matching TRBD1 (6 bases). Germline CDR1 MDHEN, CDR2 SYDVKM. V was clipped by 6 bases and J by 9 bases, with 17 bases between them. The CDR3 is 13 amino acids.

The chain carries TRBV30 and TRBJ1-3; no clear D. CDR1 GTSNPN and CDR2 SVGIG come from the germline V gene (reference sequence). This CDR3 contains 17 residues. V was cut by 1 base and J by 3 bases, with 19 bases left in between. The CDR3 sequence is CAWSASDWPPGGNTIYF. DNA of the CDR3: TGTGCCTGGAGTGCGTCGGACTGGCCTCCGGGTGGAAACACCATATATTTT.

The chain joins TRBV21-1 to TRBJ2-2; the D call in the table, TRBD2, was not verified against the DNA. TRBV21-1 is assigned pseudogene status. The CDR3 spans 17 residues. CDR3 nucleotide sequence: TGTGCCAGCAGCAAAGCATATCTCCCTTGGGGCACCGGGGAGCTGTTTTTT. Its translation: CASSKAYLPWGTGELFF.

The rearrangement uses TRBV7-9 and TRBJ2-5; weak D call: TRBD1 (5 bases). Trimming stripped 1 base from V and 1 base from J, with 13 bases between. The CDR3 is made up of 16 amino acids. Germline V gene sequence: CDR1 SEHNR, CDR2 FQNEAQ (reference sequence). DNA of the CDR3: TGTGCCAGCAGCTTAGGGTGGGGCGGACCCCAAGAGACCCAGTACTTC. It encodes CASSLGWGGPQETQYF.

This clonotype was seen a few times. J is TRBJ1-4 and V is TRBV6-2 or TRBV6-3, with TRBD1 identical over 7 bases. The V gene's germline CDR1 is MNHEY and CDR2 SVGEGT. This CDR3 spans 13 amino acids. V lost 5 bases and J lost 6; bases outside the gene matches: 3. This CDR3 is CASSRTGDEKLFF. DNA of the CDR3: TGTGCCAGCAGTCGAACAGGGGATGAAAAACTGTTTTTT.

This clonotype has a single count. The chain couples TRBV11-2 to TRBJ2-1; 8 bases agree with TRBD2. V gave up 2 bases and J gave up 7 bases; unmatched junction bases: 10. Germline lookup yields CDR1 SGHAT and CDR2 FQNNGV. The CDR3 extends over 16 amino acids. CDR3 nucleotides: TGTGCCAGCAGCTTACCCCCAGCGGGAGTCGGGAATGAGCAGTTCTTC. This codes for CASSLPPAGVGNEQFF.

Points on this clonotype: An end of the junction differs from the germline gene, which may be a read error. J is TRBJ2-1 and V is TRBV20-1, with D unresolved. Germline loops: CDR1 DFQATT, CDR2 SNEGSKA (reference sequence). The CDR3 spans 14 residues. The CDR3: CSAGDFLDRDEQFF. As DNA, the CDR3 is TGCAGTGCTGGAGATTTCCTAGATCGGGATGAGCAGTTCTTC.

The chain has TRBV9 and TRBJ2-7; 7 nucleotides line up with TRBD2. The CDR3 contains 15 residues. Germline assignment: CDR1 SGDLS and CDR2 YYNGEE. V shed 1 base and J 5 bases; nucleotides not matched to a gene: 9. CDR3 sequence reads: CASSVRSGFINEQYF. The DNA for the CDR3 is TGTGCCAGCAGCGTACGTAGCGGGTTCATCAACGAGCAGTACTTC.

This chain joins TRBV10-1 and TRBJ2-5; D is perhaps TRBD2 (6 bases). The CDR3 covers 14 residues. V was clipped by 0 bases and J by 9 bases, with 14 bases between them. CDR1 is WNHNN, CDR2 SYGVQD, per germline (reference sequence). The chain's CDR3 is CASSESWGLGAQYF. CDR3 DNA sequence: TGCGCCAGCAGTGAGTCATGGGGACTCGGGGCCCAGTACTTC.

V is TRBV9 and J is TRBJ2-6; 9 bases are shared with TRBD1. V lost 3 bases to trimming and J lost 0 bases; unmatched junction nucleotides: 10. The length of the CDR3 is 19 residues. Germline loops: CDR1 SGDLS, CDR2 YYNGEE. The CDR3, as DNA: TGTGCCAGCAGCGGCCCCCGGACAGGGGCCCACTCTGGGGCCAACGTCCTGACTTTC. This sequence encodes CASSGPRTGAHSGANVLTF.

The gene calls are TRBV6-1 and TRBJ1-1; D not certain. The V end was cut by 4 bases, the J end by 1 base, with 7 bases between. The CDR3 spans 13 residues. Germline CDR1 and CDR2: MNHNS and SASEGT. As DNA, the CDR3 is TGTGCCAGCAGTGGGACGAGGAACACTGAAGCTTTCTTT. It codes for CASSGTRNTEAFF.

In its sample, this clonotype was seen once. The genes are TRBV5-6 and TRBJ1-2; perhaps TRBD1 as D (5 bases). The CDR3 sequence is 12 residues long. From germline, CDR1 is SGHDT and CDR2 YYEEEE. Trimming took 4 bases from V and 8 from J, leaving 12 bases between them. For the CDR3, the DNA is TGTGCCAGCAGCGGAGGGGCGCGGGGCTACACCTTC. Translation gives CASSGGARGYTF. The full variable domain, rest sourced from reference TRBV5-6 and TRBJ1-2, is DAGVTQSPTHLIKTRGQQVTLRCSPKSGHDTVSWYQQALGQGPQFIFQYYEEEERQRGNFPDRFSGHQFPNYSSELNVNALLLGDSALYLCASSGGARGYTFGSGTRLTVV.

The chain couples TRBV5-1 to TRBJ2-1, with 12 bases aligning to TRBD2. Unmatched junction bases numbered 6, after V lost 0 bases and J lost 8 bases. Germline values: CDR1 SGHRS, CDR2 YFSETQ. This CDR3 spans 16 amino acids. This CDR3 is CASSLGLAGVHDEQFF. The DNA of the CDR3 is TGCGCCAGCAGCTTGGGACTAGCGGGAGTCCATGATGAGCAGTTCTTC.

Regarding this clonotype: The junction does not match germline at one end; this may be a read error. V usage is TRBV10-3 and J usage is TRBJ1-1; no definite D call. CDR1 is ENHRY, CDR2 SYGVKD, per germline. This CDR3 has 13 amino acids. The chain's CDR3 is CAISEQGRTEAFF. CDR3 DNA: TGTGCCATCAGTGAACAAGGGAGAACTGAGGCTTTCTTT.

This chain links TRBV3-1 with TRBJ1-2; weak D call: TRBD1 (6 bases). V was trimmed by 0 bases and J by 6 bases, leaving 17 bases between them. Germline V gene data show CDR1 as LGHDT and CDR2 as YNNKEL (reference sequence). This CDR3 is 16 amino acids long. In DNA, the CDR3 is TGTGCCAGCAGCCAAGACCTACAGGGATCGTATGATGGCTACACCTTC. It yields the protein CASSQDLQGSYDGYTF.

CDR3 amino acids: CASSLVASGIQQFF. CDR3 coding DNA: TGTGCCAGCAGCTTAGTGGCTAGCGGGATCCAGCAGTTCTTC. The rearrangement joins TRBV7-9 to TRBJ2-1; 9 bases line up with TRBD2. From germline, CDR1 is SEHNR and CDR2 FQNEAQ (reference sequence). This CDR3 region has 14 residues. V shed 1 base, J shed 11 bases, and the junction held 6 bases outside the gene matches.

V and J are TRBV3-1 and TRBJ2-4; 8 bases match TRBD1. V was clipped by 5 bases and J by 6 bases; unmatched bases: 18. Germline-derived CDR1 and CDR2 are LGHDT and YNNKEL (reference sequence). The CDR3 consists of 18 residues. CDR3 nucleotides: TGTGCCAGCAGCTACTTCAGGGGGCGAGTCGGTCGGGTAAACATTCAGTACTTC. Its protein product is CASSYFRGRVGRVNIQYF.

The V and J genes are TRBV15 and TRBJ2-7; tentatively, D is TRBD1 (6 bases). Germline V gives CDR1 LNHNV, CDR2 YYDKDF (reference sequence). Trimming left V 1 base short and J 4 bases short, with 8 bases between. The CDR3 sequence is 13 residues long. The CDR3 protein is CATSRADRYEQYF. Written as DNA, the CDR3 is TGTGCCACCAGCAGAGCTGACAGGTACGAGCAGTACTTC.